This T cell receptor (beta chain) was captured in a study of T-cell reconstitution after alpha-beta-depleted transplantation in children. Points from the study as a whole: After one year, T-cell counts and TCRbeta diversity mostly came from new T cells. Reportedly, roughly two months post-transplant, alpha-beta T cells arose from several hundred expanded graft clones. Surviving thymic progenitors and recipient T cells were the source of high TCRbeta diversity at day 60 in some patients.

Remarks on this clonotype: Its antigen is undetermined. At one end, the junction sequence differs from germline, possibly due to a read error.

This sample's TCRbeta library carried unique molecular identifier barcodes. Each CDR3 protein is one row after TCRdb ran MiXCR on the PCR reads. The sample lists about 490,000 distinct CDR3 sequences, under 12% occurring once. This CDR3 region has 16 residues. Per germline, CDR1 SSHAT and CDR2 FNYEAQ (reference sequence). This specimen was PBMCs, taken before TCRalphabeta/CD19-depleted stem cell transplant. The chain uses TRBV7-7 and TRBJ2-3; D is possibly TRBD2 (6 bases). The TCR comes from a child under 10 years old with inherited bone marrow failure, due to receive a stem cell transplant. The CDR3 DNA reads TGTGCTAGCAGCCCATTCGTGGAGGGTAGCACAGATACGCAGTATTTT. The encoded protein is CASSPFVEGSTDTQYF. Using reference TRBV7-7 and TRBJ2-3 for the parts outside the CDR3, the full variable domain is GAGVSQSPRYKVTKRGQDVTLRCDPISSHATLYWYQQALGQGPEFLTYFNYEAQPDKSGLPSDRFSAERPEGSISTLTIQRTEQRDSAMYRCASSPFVEGSTDTQYFGPGTRLTVL.